The present T cell receptor beta chain was sequenced within a study of blood T cell repertoires in COVID-19. Overall study: The samples span acute and convalescent COVID-19 from the United States, Italy and Spain. PBMCs, B-cell-depleted T cells, or T cells were the source of the cDNA or gDNA that made up the material.

This CDR3 is 17 amino acids long. Trimming cost V 3 bases and J 7 bases; bases outside gene matches: 11. CDR1 and CDR2 (germline): MNHEY, SMNVEV (reference sequence). Original processing methods: Reference gene primer amplification gave nucleated cell count estimates. Produced via immunoSEQ multiplex PCR; TCRdb's table is partial and in-frame only. That table gives V, J and clone size, and the DNA gave D and trimming. Of 300,000 to 450,000 clones listed, 85% to 90% are singletons. The receptor was derived from a human donor in a cohort sampled during active COVID-19. J is TRBJ2-2 and V is TRBV27; 10 nucleotides match TRBD2. The specimen was peripheral blood. DNA of the CDR3: TGTGCCAGCAGTTTTTATATAGCGGGAGGTGTGGACGGGGAGCTGTTTTTT. This translates into CASSFYIAGGVDGELFF.